This T cell receptor beta chain was sequenced for a study of CD8 T cells in Susac syndrome. After extraction with the RNeasy kit, about 0.45 to 1 ug of the RNA was reverse transcribed using random hexamers. Amplification of TCR beta CDR3 used immunoSEQ multiplex PCR across 54 Vbeta and 13 Jbeta. MiXCR, run by TCRdb on the immunoSEQ multiplex PCR reads, gives a single entry per CDR3 protein. The table records some 150,000 distinct CDR3 sequences, around 95% of them present only once. Remarks on this clonotype: Its specificity is not known.

Germline values: CDR1 MNHEY, CDR2 SVGEGT. The CDR3 covers 16 residues. V gave up 2 bases and J gave up 4 bases, with 15 bases separating them. General study points: The study recognized that its TCR sequencing and HLA analysis covered a relatively small number of individuals.

The multiple sclerosis controls were treatment-naive patients affected by stable or active relapsing-remitting disease. Negative isolation was used for CD8+ and CD4+ T cells, and FACS enrichment was applied to TEMRA cells. The gene calls are TRBV6-2 or TRBV6-3 and TRBJ2-1; D possibly uses TRBD1 or TRBD2 (5 bases each). This receptor was obtained from a human donor with multiple sclerosis. Source material: CD8+ T cells from PBMCs. CDR3: CASSYPPGPPYNEQFF. Written as DNA, the CDR3 is TGTGCCAGCAGTTACCCTCCGGGACCACCTTACAATGAGCAGTTCTTC.